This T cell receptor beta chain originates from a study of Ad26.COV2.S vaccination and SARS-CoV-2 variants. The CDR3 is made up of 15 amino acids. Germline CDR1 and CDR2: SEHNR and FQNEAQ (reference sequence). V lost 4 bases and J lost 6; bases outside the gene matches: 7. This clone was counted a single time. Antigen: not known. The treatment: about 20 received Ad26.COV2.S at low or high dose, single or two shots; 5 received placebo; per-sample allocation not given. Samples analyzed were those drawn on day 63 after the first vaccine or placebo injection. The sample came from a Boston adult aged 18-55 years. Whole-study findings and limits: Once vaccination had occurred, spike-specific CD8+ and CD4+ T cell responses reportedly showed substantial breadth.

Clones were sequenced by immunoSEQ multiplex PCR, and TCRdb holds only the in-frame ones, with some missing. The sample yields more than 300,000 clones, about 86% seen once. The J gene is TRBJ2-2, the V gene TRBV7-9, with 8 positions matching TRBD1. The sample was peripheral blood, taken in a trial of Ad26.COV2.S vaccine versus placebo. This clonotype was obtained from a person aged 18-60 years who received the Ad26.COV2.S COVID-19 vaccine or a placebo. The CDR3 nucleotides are TGTGCCAGCAGCTCTTACAGGGGGGCGGCCGGGGAGCTGTTTTTT. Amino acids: CASSSYRGAAGELFF.